These 18 T cell receptor beta chains came from one sample sequenced in a study of T cells in women clearing cervical HPV infection. Clones were read by immunoSEQ multiplex PCR, and TCRdb kept only the in-frame ones, dropping some. Across about 28,000 clones, the top ten clones capture roughly 15% of the sample. The sequencing input was blood buffy coat. The source is a woman aged 18 to 75 with a cervical HPV16 infection that either progressed to CIN3+ or cleared (not recorded which).

Comments on this clone: The read ends 3 residues before the CDR3 terminus; that terminus is restored from the germline J gene. The V and J genes are TRBV5-1 and TRBJ2-3; 11 nucleotides align to TRBD2. This CDR3 is built from 16 residues. The trim removed 0 bases at V and 3 bases at J, leaving 3 bases unmatched. The V gene's germline CDR1 is SGHRS and CDR2 YFSETQ. CDR3 DNA, as far as it was read: TGCGCCAGCAGCTTGGGGCTAGCGGGGGGAACAGATACG. Protein: CASSLGLAGGTDT. The complete CDR3 protein is CASSLGLAGGTDTQYF.

Regarding this clone: The read terminates 3 residues ahead of where the CDR3 ends, so the germline J gene completes it. This chain connects TRBV19 to TRBJ2-2; perhaps TRBD1 as D (6 bases). The CDR3 covers 15 residues. In germline, CDR1 is LNHDA, CDR2 SQIVND (reference sequence). The CDR3 region is CASRAQGFGANVLFF. The part of the CDR3 DNA that was read is TGTGCCAGTAGGGCACAGGGCTTTGGGGCCAACGTG.

CDR3 sequence reads: CSARQGFEETQYF. The covered CDR3 bases are TGCAGTGCTAGGCAGGGATTTGAGGAGACC. The chain carries TRBV20-1 and TRBJ2-5; D is perhaps TRBD1 (5 bases). The read stops 3 residues short of the end of the CDR3; the missing end is completed from the germline J gene. Germline loops: CDR1 DFQATT, CDR2 SNEGSKA (reference sequence). The length of the CDR3 is 13 residues. Trimming pared 3 bases from V and 5 bases from J, leaving 13 bases between.

As for this clone: The CDR3 end falls 3 residues outside the read, so it is completed with the germline J gene. The V gene is TRBV28, the J gene TRBJ2-3; TRBD2 matches 7 bases. Germline-derived CDR1 and CDR2 are MDHEN and SYDVKM. The CDR3 spans 16 residues. With 5 bases clipped from V and 3 bases from J, the junction kept 11 bases outside the gene matches. CDR3 sequence: CASSKLWGTTTDTQYF. The DNA read from the CDR3 is TGTGCCAGCAGTAAGCTCTGGGGGACTACAACAGATACG.

On this clone itself: The sequenced fragment ends 3 residues before the CDR3 boundary, so the rest is inferred from the germline J gene. This sequence joins TRBV2 and TRBJ1-4; perhaps TRBD1 as D (5 bases). Germline values: CDR1 SNHLY, CDR2 FYNNEI. CDR3 length: 15 amino acids. CDR3 region: CASSAAQGHNSPLFF. The sequenced part of the CDR3 DNA is TGTGCCAGCAGTGCGGCGCAGGGCCATAATTCACCA.

About this clone: The CDR3 end lies 3 residues beyond the end of the read and is filled in from the germline J gene. The chain carries TRBV19 and TRBJ1-2; the match to TRBD1 covers 8 bases. Germline V CDR1 and CDR2: LNHDA, SQIVND (reference sequence). The CDR3 has 14 residues. This chain's CDR3 is CATESRGLISGYTF. The sequenced CDR3 bases are TGTGCCACCGAAAGCAGGGGGCTCATCTCAGGC.

Turning to this clone: The CDR3 is cut off 3 residues early in the read; its end comes from the germline J gene. This chain links TRBV5-1 with TRBJ2-5, with a possible D match to TRBD1 (5 bases). CDR3 length equals 15 residues. Trimming took 0 bases from V and 5 from J, leaving 14 bases between them. Germline assignment: CDR1 SGHRS and CDR2 YFSETQ. The DNA read from the CDR3 is TGCGCCAGCAGCTTGGCCATGCAGGGATTGGAGACC. This encodes CASSLAMQGLET. The complete CDR3 protein is CASSLAMQGLETQYF. Looking up the rest from reference TRBV5-1 and TRBJ2-5 gives the full variable domain: KAGVTQTPRYLIKTRGQQVTLSCSPISGHRSVSWYQQTPGQGLQFLFEYFSETQRNKGNFPGRFSGRQFSNSRSEMNVSTLELGDSALYLCASSLAMQGLETQYFGPGTRLLVL.

With respect to this clone: Coverage ceases 3 residues before the CDR3 finishes, and the germline J gene fills in the end. This chain uses TRBV6-4 with TRBJ2-2; maybe TRBD1 (5 bases). CDR1 MRHNA and CDR2 SNTAGT come from the germline V gene. The CDR3 totals 15 residues. V gave up 4 bases and J gave up 5 bases, with 14 bases separating them. The part of the CDR3 DNA that was read is TGTGCCAGCAGTGTTATGGCTGCAGGGACCGGGGAG. It yields the protein CASSVMAAGTGE. The whole CDR3 sequence is CASSVMAAGTGELFF.

Comments on this clone: The read ends 3 residues early relative to the CDR3; the germline J gene fills the gap. This sequence joins TRBV6-2 or TRBV6-3 and TRBJ1-5, with D unclear. CDR1 and CDR2 (germline): MNHEY, SVGEGT. V lost 2 bases to trimming and J lost 0 bases, with 11 bases between them. The CDR3 totals 16 residues. The DNA read from the CDR3 is TGTGCCAGCAGTTACGCGGCCCTTTATAGCAATCAGCCC. This codes for CASSYAALYSNQP. The whole CDR3 region reads CASSYAALYSNQPQHF.

Regarding this clone: With the read ending 3 residues before the CDR3 end, the germline J gene is used to fill in that end. This chain joins TRBV20-1 and TRBJ2-3, with D perhaps matching TRBD1 or TRBD2 (5 bases each). CDR3 length: 13 residues. V was pared by 6 bases and J by 2 bases, with 12 bases between. Germline V gene sequence: CDR1 DFQATT, CDR2 SNEGSKA (reference sequence). CDR3 bases read: TGCAGTGCCGAGGGGCAGGTCACAGATACG. Its translation: CSAEGQVTDT. The full CDR3 protein reads CSAEGQVTDTQYF.

Concerning this clone: The read ends 3 residues before the CDR3 terminus; that terminus is restored from the germline J gene. The chain joins TRBV6-2 or TRBV6-3 to TRBJ2-7; perhaps TRBD2 as D (5 bases). The V end was cut by 5 bases, the J end by 3 bases, with 8 bases between. Germline V gene lookup returns CDR1 MNHEY and CDR2 SVGEGT. The CDR3 extends over 12 amino acids. CDR3 residues: CASSPTSYEQYF. The sequenced CDR3 bases are TGTGCCAGCAGTCCTACTAGCTACGAG.

A note on this clone: Read data end 3 residues before the CDR3 end; the end is taken from the germline J gene. The rearrangement joins TRBV5-1 to TRBJ2-7; 9 bases are shared with TRBD1. The CDR3 runs to 13 residues. CDR1 is SGHRS and CDR2 is YFSETQ in the germline V gene. V dropped 2 bases and J dropped 6; count of bases not matched to a gene: 3. CDR3 bases read: TGCGCCAGCAGCTTTGGACAGGGGAGCGAG. Protein: CASSFGQGSE. The whole CDR3 sequence reads CASSFGQGSEQYF.

CDR3 amino acids: CASSILSRNTEAFF. The CDR3 bases that were read are TGTGCCAGTAGTATCCTTAGCAGAAACACTGAA. This chain uses TRBV19 with TRBJ1-1; no reliable D call. From the germline J gene comes the end of the CDR3, since the read stops 3 residues before it. Germline V gives CDR1 LNHDA, CDR2 SQIVND (reference sequence). The ends were cut back, 3 bases at V and 2 bases at J, with 10 bases in the middle. The CDR3 is made up of 14 amino acids.

Points on this clone: One end of the junction is discordant with germline, which a read error may explain. The read terminates 3 residues before the CDR3 end, so the remaining end is supplied by the germline J gene. The sample has other DNA sequences that encode this CDR3 too. The chain carries TRBV5-4 and TRBJ1-3; D is possibly TRBD1 (6 bases). The CDR3 length is 16 residues. Germline-derived CDR1 and CDR2 are SGHNT and YYREEE (reference sequence). CDR3: CASSSQTGGSGNTIYF. The covered CDR3 bases are TGTGCCAGCAGCTCGCAGACAGGCGGATCTGGAAACACA.

Comments on this clone: Read data end 3 residues before the CDR3 end; the end is taken from the germline J gene. V gene TRBV7-8 combines with J gene TRBJ1-1; possible D gene TRBD1, 5 bases. V was cut by 1 base and J by 5 bases, with 17 bases left in between. CDR1 is SGHVS, CDR2 FQNEAQ, per germline. CDR3 size: 16 residues. CDR3 sequence reads: CASSLVGRQGWTEAFF. The CDR3 DNA, read in part, is TGTGCCAGCAGCTTAGTCGGGAGGCAGGGTTGGACTGAA.

Comments on this clone: The DNA ends 3 residues before the CDR3 does, and the rest of the CDR3 is filled in from the germline J gene. The chain couples TRBV7-2 to TRBJ2-3, with a tentative D call TRBD2 (5 bases). CDR1 is SGHTA, CDR2 FQGNSA, per germline. V lost 2 bases to trimming and J lost 6 bases, with 9 bases between them. CDR3 length: 13 residues. CDR3 residues: CASSLSRVDTQYF. The sequenced part of the CDR3 DNA is TGTGCCAGCAGCTTATCGCGGGTGGATACG.

For this clone: At one of its ends the junction is not consistent with the germline gene, which may arise from a read error. Read data end 3 residues before the CDR3 end; the end is taken from the germline J gene. V usage is TRBV7-7 and J usage is TRBJ2-3, with 10 bases aligning to TRBD2. CDR3 length: 15 amino acids. CDR1 is SSHAT and CDR2 is FNYEAQ in the germline V gene (reference sequence). CDR3 bases read: TGTGCTAGCAGCTTAGCCGGGACTAGCGAAAAGACG. It specifies CASSLAGTSEKT. The whole CDR3 is CASSLAGTSEKTQYF.

Comment on this clone: The read terminates 3 residues ahead of where the CDR3 ends, so the germline J gene completes it. J is TRBJ1-1 and V is TRBV20-1; D is perhaps TRBD1 (6 bases). The V and J ends lost 8 bases and 2 bases respectively, with 15 bases between them. The CDR3 sequence is 13 residues long. CDR1 is DFQATT, CDR2 SNEGSKA, per germline (reference sequence). Incomplete CDR3 DNA: TGCAGTCCCGGGACACTCGATAACACTGAA. It yields the protein CSPGTLDNTE. The full CDR3 reads CSPGTLDNTEAFF.